A single sample gave rise to the 31 T cell receptor beta chains below, sequenced in a study of tumor-infiltrating lymphocytes in primary liver carcinoma. The authors took blood RNA from unsorted whole blood and also extracted germline DNA. Priming with a constant-region primer yielded TCR beta cDNA from 400 to 500 ng total RNA. Libraries for TCR beta were built through three nested multiplex PCR rounds, which together made up a slightly modified ARM-PCR procedure. Running nine to ten cycles apiece, the first two PCR rounds relied on TRBV1-TRBV30 forward primers together with a C-beta reverse primer. TCRdb called the multiplex PCR reads again in MiXCR, with one record for every CDR3 protein. The sample has 310,000 or so distinct CDR3 sequences; roughly three fifths are singletons. Sequencing used peripheral blood. The receptor set was obtained from a woman aged 25 to 39 with primary liver carcinoma and hepatitis B virus infection.

This clonotype has a single count. Without the conserved terminal phenylalanine or tryptophan, this CDR3 likely stems from a read error. This chain joins TRBV12-3 or TRBV12-4 and TRBJ2-5; the match to TRBD1 covers 12 bases. The J segment lost 5 bases and the V segment lost 6 bases, leaving 7 bases of the junction unmatched. This CDR3 has 15 residues. The CDR3 DNA sequence: TGTGCCAGCAGCCGAGGGACAGGGGGCCAGGAGACCCAGTACTCC. Its protein product is CASSRGTGGQETQYS.

This clonotype has more than one count but fewer than ten. This sequence joins TRBV4-3 and TRBJ2-3, with 7 bases fitting TRBD2. The CDR3 consists of 19 residues. The germline CDR1 and CDR2 sequences are LGHNA and YSLEER. Trimming at V came to 3 bases and at J to 1 base, leaving 16 bases not matched to a gene. As DNA, the CDR3 is TGCGCCAGCAGCCAGGATCCGGCTGGACTAGTGCAGGGCACAGATACGCAGTATTTT. Protein product: CASSQDPAGLVQGTDTQYF.

This rearrangement joins TRBV28 to TRBJ2-3; D gene uncertain. The germline gives CDR1 MDHEN, CDR2 SYDVKM. The CDR3 consists of 12 residues. Trimming took off 4 bases at V and 6 bases at J, with 8 bases between the two ends. The CDR3: CASSSLLDTQYF. Written as DNA, the CDR3 is TGTGCCAGCAGTTCTCTTCTGGATACGCAGTATTTT.

The chain has TRBV13 and TRBJ1-5; 8 nucleotides match TRBD1. Trimming removed 5 bases from V and 11 bases from J; junction bases left unmatched: 11. Germline CDR1 and CDR2: PRHDT and FYEKMQ (reference sequence). This CDR3 has 14 residues. As DNA, the CDR3 is TGTGCCAGCAGCCACAGGGGGAGTACGGAAGCCCAGCATTTT. Protein sequence: CASSHRGSTEAQHF.

The chain recombines TRBV28 with TRBJ2-3; 7 bases agree with TRBD2. With V trimmed by 7 bases and J by 3 bases, 10 bases remained unmatched. Germline V gene lookup returns CDR1 MDHEN and CDR2 SYDVKM. The CDR3 has 15 residues. The CDR3, as DNA: TGTGCCAGCACCCAGGGTAGCGGGTGGACAGATACGCAGTATTTT. Amino acid sequence: CASTQGSGWTDTQYF.

This clonotype was found once. The chain joins TRBV6-9 to TRBJ2-6; tentatively, D is TRBD1 (5 bases). Trimming stripped 5 bases from V and 0 bases from J, with 26 bases between. CDR1 is MNHGY and CDR2 is SVAAGI in the germline V gene. The CDR3 length is 21 residues. The CDR3 is CASSPPSDSVIIYSGANVLTF. CDR3 nucleotide sequence: TGTGCCAGCAGTCCTCCCTCCGACAGTGTAATTATATACTCTGGGGCCAACGTCCTGACTTTC.

This clonotype came up a few times. The rearrangement uses TRBV7-8 and TRBJ1-3; TRBD1 is a possible D gene (5 bases). This CDR3 comprises 15 residues. V shed 0 bases and J shed 4 bases, with 10 bases lying between them. CDR1 and CDR2 from the germline V gene are SGHVS and FQNEAQ. CDR3 bases: TGTGCCAGCAGCTTAGCTGGGGACCGAGGAAACACCATATATTTT. It is translated as CASSLAGDRGNTIYF. The entire variable domain, with the rest obtained from reference TRBV7-8 and TRBJ1-3, is as follows: GAGVSQSPRYKVAKRGQDVALRCDPISGHVSLFWYQQALGQGPEFLTYFQNEAQLDKSGLPSDRFFAERPEGSVSTLKIQRTQQEDSAVYLCASSLAGDRGNTIYFGEGSWLTVV.

Only a few counts were recorded for this clonotype. The rearrangement joins TRBV6-6 to TRBJ1-6; 9 nucleotides align to TRBD1. The CDR3 has 15 amino acids. V dropped 5 bases and J dropped 9; count of bases not matched to a gene: 8. CDR1 and CDR2 (germline): MNHNY, SVGAGI (reference sequence). Written as DNA, the CDR3 is TGTGCCAGCAGTCCGGATGGGACAGGGTTTTCACCCCTCCACTTT. Its protein product is CASSPDGTGFSPLHF.

This clonotype was observed once. Given a much more abundant clone one base away, this may be a read error. The chain combines TRBV12-3 or TRBV12-4 with TRBJ2-1, with D perhaps matching TRBD1 (5 bases). The germline V and J ends were trimmed by 0 bases and 10 bases, with 13 bases remaining between them. This CDR3 comprises 14 residues. CDR3 sequence (DNA): TGTGCCAGCAGTTTAGCACAGGACCGTAGGGAGCAGTTCTTC. Protein product: CASSLAQDRREQFF.

As regards this clonotype: The junction departs from the called germline gene at one end, perhaps through a read error. The chain recombines TRBV6-2 or TRBV6-3 with TRBJ2-5, with D hard to call. CDR3 length: 15 amino acids. Germline V gives CDR1 MNHEY, CDR2 SVGEGT. The CDR3 here is CTSSYSLEIQETQYF. The CDR3 region has the DNA TGTACCAGCAGTTACTCGTTGGAAATACAAGAGACCCAGTACTTC.

As to this clonotype: At one end, the junction sequence differs from germline, possibly due to a read error. This chain connects TRBV11-2 to TRBJ2-1; D gene unclear. CDR3 length: 12 amino acids. Per the germline V gene, CDR1 is SGHAT and CDR2 is FQNNGV. CDR3: CTSSIVYYEQFF. The CDR3 nucleotides read TGTACCAGCAGCATAGTTTATTATGAGCAGTTCTTC.

In regard to this clonotype: Since a much larger clone is just one base distant, this may be a read error. The chain employs TRBV6-2 or TRBV6-3 and TRBJ2-1; TRBD2 might be the D (6 bases). This CDR3 spans 17 amino acids. Germline CDR1 MNHEY, CDR2 SVGEGT. This chain's CDR3 is CDSKQPRSSGRYNEQFF. CDR3 nucleotide sequence: TGTGACAGCAAACAACCCCGGAGTAGCGGCAGATACAATGAGCAGTTCTTC.

This clonotype was recorded at least ten times. The chain is built from TRBV12-3 or TRBV12-4 and TRBJ1-5, with D uncertain. The CDR3 loop spans 13 amino acids. Trimming stripped 7 bases from V and 3 bases from J, with 10 bases between. DNA of the CDR3: TGTGCCAGCAACGAAGGCCCCAATCAGCCCCAGCATTTT. It is translated as CASNEGPNQPQHF.

This clonotype was detected only a few times. Just one base apart from a much larger clone, this may be a read error. This chain connects TRBV11-2 to TRBJ2-3, with TRBD1 matching 9 bases. The CDR3 is 16 amino acids. Germline-derived CDR1 and CDR2 are SGHAT and FQNNGV. The CDR3 here is CTSSYRGQGGTDTQYF. CDR3 sequence (DNA): TGTACCAGCAGCTATCGGGGACAGGGAGGCACAGATACGCAGTATTTT. Looking up the rest from reference TRBV11-2 and TRBJ2-3 gives the full variable domain: EAGVAQSPRYKIIEKRQSVAFWCNPISGHATLYWYQQILGQGPKLLIQFQNNGVVDDSQLPKDRFSAERLKGVDSTLKIQPAKLEDSAVYLCTSSYRGQGGTDTQYFGPGTRLTVL.

Regarding this clonotype: Just one base apart from a much larger clone, this may be a read error. The gene calls are TRBV6-6 and TRBJ2-3; D gene ambiguous. The V end lost 10 bases, the J end lost 2 bases, and 13 bases lay between the germline ends. Germline V gene sequence: CDR1 MNHNY, CDR2 SVGAGI (reference sequence). The CDR3 spans 13 residues. The CDR3 protein is CATTTPNTDTQYF. In DNA form, the CDR3 reads TGTGCCACAACCACTCCTAACACAGATACGCAGTATTTT.

Regarding this clonotype: With a much larger clone just one base away, this may be a read error. The chain has TRBV6-5 and TRBJ2-2; D may be TRBD2 (5 bases). Germline CDR1 and CDR2: MNHEY and SVGAGI. The CDR3 covers 15 residues. CDR3 loop: CATRDARAYTGKLFF. In nucleotides, the CDR3 is TGTGCCACCCGAGACGCGCGGGCATACACCGGGAAGCTGTTTTTT.

The CDR3 DNA reads as TGTGCCTGGAGTGTACGGCTAGCTGAGGGGACCCAGTACTTC. As protein: CAWSVRLAEGTQYF. The V and J genes are TRBV30 and TRBJ2-5, with D tentatively TRBD2 (5 bases). The CDR3 is 14 amino acids. Germline assignment: CDR1 GTSNPN and CDR2 SVGIG (reference sequence). Between the trimmed V and J ends, which lost 0 bases and 7 bases, there was a span of 15 bases.

Regarding this clonotype: Compared with germline, one end of the junction differs, possibly owing to a read error. V usage is TRBV7-2 and J usage is TRBJ2-7; D is undetermined. CDR1 is SGHTA and CDR2 is FQGNSA in the germline V gene. This CDR3 is 12 amino acids long. The CDR3 is CASSLSQYVQYF. As DNA, the CDR3 is TGTGCCAGCAGCTTAAGCCAATACGTGCAGTACTTC.

The V gene is TRBV11-2, the J gene TRBJ2-7; possibly TRBD2 for D (5 bases). Germline loops: CDR1 SGHAT, CDR2 FQNNGV. The V end lost 3 bases, the J end lost 2 bases, and 23 bases lay between the germline ends. This CDR3 region has 18 residues. The CDR3 nucleotides are TGTGCCAGCAGCTTGGAAATCCTAGTGGGAGACTCCCCCTACGAGCAGTACTTC. Translating it yields CASSLEILVGDSPYEQYF.

V gene TRBV6-2 or TRBV6-3 combines with J gene TRBJ2-1; D perhaps matches TRBD1 (9 bases). CDR3 length equals 22 residues. Germline lookup yields CDR1 MNHEY and CDR2 SVGEGT. Trimming pared 3 bases from V and 3 bases from J, leaving 33 bases between. CDR3: CASSYRVGVTGGLESLYNEQFF. CDR3 DNA sequence: TGTGCCAGCAGTTATAGAGTGGGTGTGACAGGGGGACTAGAGTCTCTCTACAATGAGCAGTTCTTC.

V is TRBV6-1 and J is TRBJ1-2; D is unclear. Between the trimmed V and J ends, which lost 1 base and 8 bases, there was a span of 11 bases. The CDR3 length is 13 residues. The germline V gene encodes CDR1 MNHNS and CDR2 SASEGT. DNA for the CDR3: TGTGCCAGCAGTGAAGGGACCTTCCTCGGCTACACCTTC. Translating gives CASSEGTFLGYTF.

Worth noting for this clonotype: The junction does not match germline at one end; this may be a read error. The CDR3 sequence: CSVGTGLAGSREQLF. In nucleotides, the CDR3 is TGCAGCGTTGGAACGGGACTGGCGGGAAGTCGTGAGCAGCTCTTC. This chain uses TRBV29-1 with TRBJ2-1; possibly TRBD2 for D (6 bases). Germline CDR1 SQVTM, CDR2 ANQGSEA. This CDR3 is 15 amino acids long.

A note on this clonotype: An end of the junction differs from the germline gene, which may be a read error. V gene TRBV11-2 combines with J gene TRBJ2-5, with D perhaps matching TRBD2 (5 bases). The V gene's germline CDR1 is SGHAT and CDR2 FQNNGV. The CDR3 sequence is 11 residues long. CDR3 protein: CASKTKETQYF. CDR3 sequence (DNA): TGTGCCTCAAAGACTAAAGAGACCCAATACTTC.

This clonotype appeared a few times. A read error may explain this, as a much larger clone is one base away. This chain joins TRBV11-2 and TRBJ2-2; 11 bases line up with TRBD2. From germline, CDR1 is SGHAT and CDR2 FQNNGV. This CDR3 spans 16 amino acids. The CDR3 DNA follows: TGTGCCAACAGCTCGCGGACTAGCGGGTTTACCGGGGAGCTGTTTTTT. Residues: CANSSRTSGFTGELFF.

The sample holds one count of this clonotype. This may be a read error: a much more frequent sequence differs by one nucleotide. This chain joins TRBV4-3 and TRBJ2-3; 9 bases are a match to TRBD2. Looked up from germline, CDR1 is LGHNA and CDR2 is YSLEER. The CDR3 consists of 14 residues. CDR3 coding DNA: TGCGCCAGCGGCCAAGATCTTCCTAGCGGGGCAGTGTATTTT. Translating gives CASGQDLPSGAVYF.

Note on this clonotype: This CDR3 fails to terminate in the conserved phenylalanine or tryptophan, so it likely reflects a read error. The rearrangement links TRBV11-1 to TRBJ2-7; D is possibly TRBD2 (5 bases). V was cut by 9 bases and J by 7 bases, with 16 bases left in between. The germline V gene has CDR1 SGHAT and CDR2 FQDESV (reference sequence). CDR3 length: 12 amino acids. The CDR3 DNA reads TGTGCCAGTAGCCCAGCCCGGGGTGAGCAGTACCTC. As protein: CASSPARGEQYL.

This clonotype occurred many times. The rearrangement joins TRBV4-3 to TRBJ2-3; unclear D gene. The CDR3 runs to 17 residues. The ends were cut back, 0 bases at V and 6 bases at J, with 19 bases in the middle. CDR1 LGHNA and CDR2 YSLEER come from the germline V gene. CDR3 nucleotide sequence: TGCGCCAGCAGCCAAGACTTAATCCGCTCTGGGTCGGATACGCAGTATTTT. It yields the protein CASSQDLIRSGSDTQYF.

The chain employs TRBV7-9 and TRBJ2-7; D remains unclear. V lost 5 bases to trimming and J lost 2 bases, with 13 bases between them. CDR3 length: 14 amino acids. Germline V gene lookup returns CDR1 SEHNR and CDR2 FQNEAQ (reference sequence). The CDR3 DNA reads as TGTGCCAGCAGCCGCCGGACCCTTACCTACGAGCAGTACTTC. Encoded protein: CASSRRTLTYEQYF.

Turning to this clonotype: At one of its ends the junction is not consistent with the germline gene, which may arise from a read error. The chain carries TRBV12-3 or TRBV12-4 and TRBJ2-1; D unclear. The CDR3 runs to 15 residues. CDR3 residues: CASSYLTQTDNVQFF. The CDR3 DNA reads as TGTGCCAGCAGTTATTTGACCCAAACCGACAATGTGCAGTTCTTC.

This clonotype was recorded at least ten times. This chain uses TRBV4-1 with TRBJ2-4; 12 nucleotides agree with TRBD2. Germline loops: CDR1 MGHRA, CDR2 YSYEKL. This CDR3 has 18 residues. J gave up 3 bases and V 3 bases, and 9 bases lay outside the gene matches. The CDR3 loop is CASSQSSGRAADKNIQYF. CDR3 nucleotides: TGCGCCAGCAGCCAGTCTAGCGGGAGGGCCGCCGACAAAAACATTCAGTACTTC.

The V and J genes are TRBV6-6 and TRBJ1-1; D remains unclear. The CDR3 extends over 15 amino acids. Germline V gives CDR1 MNHNY, CDR2 SVGAGI (reference sequence). Trimming pared 5 bases from V and 4 bases from J, leaving 17 bases between. The chain's CDR3 is CASSTPKVGSTEAFF. The CDR3 DNA reads TGTGCCAGCAGTACCCCGAAGGTGGGGAGCACTGAAGCTTTCTTT.